This T cell receptor beta chain was profiled in a study of T cell repertoires in ileal Crohn's disease. Background on the study: The M0 sample came from the inflamed ileal portion of the resected specimen. Per sample, 400 to 550 nanograms of biopsy DNA were TCRB immunosequenced. Study observations and caveats: Clonal expansions were more frequent in active smokers than non-smokers at surgery.

Looked up from germline, CDR1 is LNHDA and CDR2 is SQIVND (reference sequence). V dropped 3 bases and J dropped 3; count of bases not matched to a gene: 8. CDR3 length: 15 amino acids. Generated by immunoSEQ multiplex PCR, the TCRdb table keeps only in-frame clones and is missing some. The table includes a few thousand clones, under 80% detected once. Time point specified: inflamed ileum from the surgical specimen. As concerns this clone: What it binds is not known.

The source of this sequence is an adult with Crohn's disease. The gene calls are TRBV19 and TRBJ2-7; TRBD1 matches 7 bases. Sequenced input: ileal tissue. As DNA, the CDR3 is TGTGCCAGTAGTATTAAAGGGGGCCCCGACTACGAGCAGTACTTC. Translated, it gives CASSIKGGPDYEQYF.